Following are 6 T cell receptor beta chains from one sample sequenced in a study of T-cell memory formation after mild COVID-19. TCRdb ran MiXCR on the 5' RACE reads and lists one entry per CDR3 protein. The sample lists about 470,000 distinct CDR3 sequences, more than 20% occurring once. Sequencing used PBMCs or a T cell subset sorted from them (not recorded which). Receptors were obtained from an adult woman who had mild COVID-19 (a few samples of this study predate the infection). Cell type and time point are not known.

This clonotype was observed a handful of times. The chain employs TRBV12-3 or TRBV12-4 and TRBJ2-5, with D maybe TRBD1 (5 bases). V lost 3 bases, J lost 5 bases, and 13 bases lay in between. The CDR3 consists of 14 residues. The CDR3 region has the DNA TGTGCCAGCAGTTTCAACAGGAAGATTGAGACCCAGTACTTC. Its protein product is CASSFNRKIETQYF.

The gene calls are TRBV6-5 and TRBJ1-3, with no clear D. Trimming cost V 4 bases and J 4 bases, with 14 bases left between them. Germline CDR1 MNHEY, CDR2 SVGAGI. The CDR3 is 15 amino acids. CDR3 amino acids: CASSSSVNLGNTIYF. CDR3 bases: TGTGCCAGCAGTTCCTCAGTTAATCTCGGAAACACCATATATTTT.

The V call is TRBV6-5, the J call TRBJ2-3; D remains ambiguous. The V end lost 0 bases, the J end lost 4 bases, and 8 bases lay between the germline ends. Germline lookup yields CDR1 MNHEY and CDR2 SVGAGI. This CDR3 is 14 amino acids long. The CDR3 sequence is CASSYSSWPDTQYF. The CDR3 DNA reads TGTGCCAGCAGTTACTCGTCGTGGCCAGATACGCAGTATTTT.

There are a few counts of this clonotype. This CDR3 reads CASSQDDWGSSYNEQFF. The DNA of the CDR3 is TGTGCCAGCAGCCAAGATGACTGGGGATCCTCCTACAATGAGCAGTTCTTC. The rearrangement uses TRBV14 and TRBJ2-1, with unresolved D. The germline gives CDR1 SGHDN, CDR2 FVKESK. This CDR3 contains 17 residues. V was trimmed by 0 bases and J by 0 bases, leaving 12 bases between them.

J is TRBJ2-3 and V is TRBV7-6; D is tentatively TRBD1 or TRBD2 (6 bases each). Per germline, CDR1 SGHVS and CDR2 FNYEAQ. The V and J ends lost 9 bases and 2 bases respectively, with 21 bases between them. The CDR3 runs 16 residues. DNA for the CDR3: TGTGCCAGTTCGACGGGGGCGAATGAACTCACAGATACGCAGTATTTT. Its protein product is CASSTGANELTDTQYF. Full variable domain (rest looked up from reference TRBV7-6 and TRBJ2-3): GAGVSQSPRYKVTKRGQDVALRCDPISGHVSLYWYRQALGQGPEFLTYFNYEAQQDKSGLPNDRFSAERPEGSISTLTIQRTEQRDSAMYRCASSTGANELTDTQYFGPGTRLTVL.

This clonotype came up a few times. The gene calls are TRBV29-1 and TRBJ2-7; 9 bases match TRBD1. This CDR3 comprises 12 residues. With 5 bases clipped from V and 4 bases from J, the junction kept 3 bases outside the gene matches. The germline V gene encodes CDR1 SQVTM and CDR2 ANQGSEA. The CDR3 coding sequence is TGCAGCGTTCTGGACAGGGGATACGAGCAGTACTTC. Translation gives CSVLDRGYEQYF.